Listed below are T cell receptor beta chains from one sample, sequenced in a study of spatial heterogeneity in lung cancer. TCRdb ran MiXCR on the 5' RACE reads and lists one entry per CDR3 protein. This table has 9,500 to 15,000 distinct CDR3 sequences, 6.2% appearing once. The sequencing here drew on normal lung tissue next to the tumor, taken at surgery. The receptor source for this set is a male donor with early-stage non-small cell lung cancer. Both conserved end residues are part of each CDR3. Each record gives: D gene, clone size, J gene, V gene, CDR3 DNA, CDR3 protein. A D gene is named only where the DNA matches it firmly. Clone size appears in some rows only: once, few, many, or a class for an expanded clone.

d_call: TRBD2; clone_size: many; j_call: TRBJ2-3; v_call: TRBV7-8; cdr3_nt: TGTGCCAGCAGCTTAAGTAGCGGGAGCGCAGATACGCAGTATTTT; cdr3_aa: CASSLSSGSADTQYF
d_call: NA; clone_size: many; j_call: TRBJ1-2; v_call: TRBV20-1; cdr3_nt: TGCAGTGCTAGCGGCCAGCAGATTAACTATGGCTACACCTTC; cdr3_aa: CSASGQQINYGYTF
d_call: NA; clone_size: many; j_call: TRBJ2-2; v_call: TRBV5-1; cdr3_nt: TGCGCCAGCAGCTTGCGGCAGGGGCTCGCCACCGGGGAGCTGTTTTTT; cdr3_aa: CASSLRQGLATGELFF
d_call: NA; clone_size: many; j_call: TRBJ2-1; v_call: TRBV5-1; cdr3_nt: TGCGCCAGCAGCTTGGGACGGAACGACAATGAGCAGTTCTTC; cdr3_aa: CASSLGRNDNEQFF
d_call: NA; clone_size: NA; j_call: TRBJ1-1; v_call: TRBV20-1; cdr3_nt: TGCAGTGCTAGAGTTTTGAGTGGGGACACTGAAGCTTTCTTT; cdr3_aa: CSARVLSGDTEAFF
d_call: TRBD1; clone_size: many; j_call: TRBJ1-1; v_call: TRBV20-1; cdr3_nt: TGCAGTGCTACCCCAGGGGGCGTTTACACTGAAGCTTTCTTT; cdr3_aa: CSATPGGVYTEAFF
d_call: TRBD1; clone_size: medium-sized; j_call: TRBJ1-1; v_call: TRBV5-5; cdr3_nt: TGTGCCAGCAGCCCGATGGGACAGGGGAACACTGAAGCTTTCTTT; cdr3_aa: CASSPMGQGNTEAFF
d_call: NA; clone_size: NA; j_call: TRBJ2-7; v_call: TRBV25-1; cdr3_nt: TGTGCCAGCAGTGAGCCCGACAGCTACGAGCAGTACTTC; cdr3_aa: CASSEPDSYEQYF
d_call: TRBD1; clone_size: many; j_call: TRBJ2-1; v_call: TRBV12-3/TRBV12-4; cdr3_nt: TGTGCCAGCAGTCGGACAGGGGCAAGGGGTGAGCAGTTCTTC; cdr3_aa: CASSRTGARGEQFF
d_call: TRBD1; clone_size: many; j_call: TRBJ1-2; v_call: TRBV9; cdr3_nt: TGTGCCAGCAGCGTAAAGACAGGGCCCTACGGCTACACCTTC; cdr3_aa: CASSVKTGPYGYTF
d_call: NA; clone_size: medium-sized; j_call: TRBJ2-7; v_call: TRBV12-3/TRBV12-4; cdr3_nt: TGTGCCAGCAGTTTACCCACTATGGGCGAGCAGTACTTC; cdr3_aa: CASSLPTMGEQYF
d_call: NA; clone_size: many; j_call: TRBJ1-1; v_call: TRBV20-1; cdr3_nt: TGCAGTGCCCTAGAGATGATGTTAGGACAGTCCCAAGAAGCTTTCTTT; cdr3_aa: CSALEMMLGQSQEAFF
d_call: NA; clone_size: many; j_call: TRBJ1-4; v_call: TRBV4-2; cdr3_nt: TGTGCCAGCAGCCAGGGGCAGCAAAATGAAAAACTGTTTTTT; cdr3_aa: CASSQGQQNEKLFF
d_call: NA; clone_size: many; j_call: TRBJ1-3; v_call: TRBV3-1; cdr3_nt: TGTGCCAGCAGCCAAGATAGCAGCTCTGGAAACACCATATATTTT; cdr3_aa: CASSQDSSSGNTIYF
d_call: NA; clone_size: NA; j_call: TRBJ2-1; v_call: TRBV12-3/TRBV12-4; cdr3_nt: TGTGCCAGCAGTTTAGGCTCGAATAGCGCCTATTTTGGGAATGAGCAGTTCTTC; cdr3_aa: CASSLGSNSAYFGNEQFF
d_call: NA; clone_size: many; j_call: TRBJ1-6; v_call: TRBV3-1; cdr3_nt: TGTGCCAGCAGCCGGGCGGATGGGGGAGGATCACCCCTCCACTTT; cdr3_aa: CASSRADGGGSPLHF
d_call: NA; clone_size: many; j_call: TRBJ2-3; v_call: TRBV7-9; cdr3_nt: TGTGCCAGCAGGGACAGGACTAGTCTTCCAGATACGCAGTATTTT; cdr3_aa: CASRDRTSLPDTQYF
d_call: TRBD1; clone_size: many; j_call: TRBJ1-1; v_call: TRBV30; cdr3_nt: TGTGCCTGGAACCCCCAGGGGGCGGGTCGAGCTTTCTTT; cdr3_aa: CAWNPQGAGRAFF
d_call: NA; clone_size: many; j_call: TRBJ1-1; v_call: TRBV18; cdr3_nt: TGTGCCAGCTCTTCAGGGGTCTGGACTGAAGCTTTCTTT; cdr3_aa: CASSSGVWTEAFF
d_call: TRBD2; clone_size: many; j_call: TRBJ2-1; v_call: TRBV7-2; cdr3_nt: TGTGCCAGCAGCTTTAGGGGCGGGATGAGCGGGAGCAATGAGCAGTTCTTC; cdr3_aa: CASSFRGGMSGSNEQFF
d_call: NA; clone_size: many; j_call: TRBJ1-1; v_call: TRBV18; cdr3_nt: TGTGCCAGCTCACCGGCAGTTAGTCAGGAAGCTTTCTTT; cdr3_aa: CASSPAVSQEAFF
d_call: NA; clone_size: many; j_call: TRBJ2-7; v_call: TRBV30; cdr3_nt: TGTGCCAACCGACGGAATGGAGACGAGCAGTACTTC; cdr3_aa: CANRRNGDEQYF
d_call: NA; clone_size: NA; j_call: TRBJ2-5; v_call: TRBV27; cdr3_nt: TGTGCCAGCAGTCTTAGCGGTCCTTACGAGACCCAGTACTTC; cdr3_aa: CASSLSGPYETQYF
d_call: TRBD1; clone_size: medium-sized; j_call: TRBJ1-4; v_call: TRBV25-1; cdr3_nt: TGTGCCAGCAGTGCCAGGGGGCCAAATGAAAAACTGTTTTTT; cdr3_aa: CASSARGPNEKLFF
d_call: NA; clone_size: many; j_call: TRBJ2-3; v_call: TRBV20-1; cdr3_nt: TGCAGTGCTAGGAAGGATACGCAGTATTTT; cdr3_aa: CSARKDTQYF
d_call: NA; clone_size: many; j_call: TRBJ2-1; v_call: TRBV7-2; cdr3_nt: TGTGCCAGCAGTATAGCGGAGAGGGGGAAGGAGCAGTTCTTC; cdr3_aa: CASSIAERGKEQFF
d_call: TRBD1; clone_size: medium-sized; j_call: TRBJ1-1; v_call: TRBV20-1; cdr3_nt: TGCAGTGCTAGATTGACAGGGAGAGTCACTGAAGCTTTCTTT; cdr3_aa: CSARLTGRVTEAFF
d_call: NA; clone_size: few; j_call: TRBJ1-2; v_call: TRBV29-1; cdr3_nt: TGCAGCGCTCAAGACAGTGACTATGGCTACACCTTC; cdr3_aa: CSAQDSDYGYTF
d_call: NA; clone_size: many; j_call: TRBJ2-5; v_call: TRBV7-2; cdr3_nt: TGTGCCAGCAGCTTAGTAAGATTAGGGGAGACCCAGTACTTC; cdr3_aa: CASSLVRLGETQYF
d_call: NA; clone_size: many; j_call: TRBJ2-7; v_call: TRBV19; cdr3_nt: TGTGCCAGTAAGGGATCTATCCAGAACTACGAGCAGTACTTC; cdr3_aa: CASKGSIQNYEQYF
d_call: NA; clone_size: medium-sized; j_call: TRBJ1-1; v_call: TRBV2; cdr3_nt: TGTGCCAGCAGGCAACAGCCGAACACTGAAGCTTTCTTT; cdr3_aa: CASRQQPNTEAFF
d_call: NA; clone_size: many; j_call: TRBJ1-6; v_call: TRBV20-1; cdr3_nt: TGCAGTGCTAGGAGAGGGACTCAGAATTCACCCCTCCACTTT; cdr3_aa: CSARRGTQNSPLHF
d_call: TRBD1; clone_size: few; j_call: TRBJ1-3; v_call: TRBV12-3/TRBV12-4; cdr3_nt: TGTGCCAGCATGGGACAGGGTTATGGAAACACCATATATTTT; cdr3_aa: CASMGQGYGNTIYF
d_call: TRBD2; clone_size: many; j_call: TRBJ2-3; v_call: TRBV3-1; cdr3_nt: TGTGCCAGCAGCCAAGAACTAGCGAGTACGCAGTATTTT; cdr3_aa: CASSQELASTQYF
d_call: NA; clone_size: medium-sized; j_call: TRBJ2-3; v_call: TRBV20-1; cdr3_nt: TGCAGTGCTAGTTCAGGGTCCACAGATACGCAGTATTTT; cdr3_aa: CSASSGSTDTQYF
d_call: NA; clone_size: many; j_call: TRBJ1-3; v_call: TRBV12-3/TRBV12-4; cdr3_nt: TGTGCCAGCAAGATGACCGGAACCTCTGGAAACACCATATATTTT; cdr3_aa: CASKMTGTSGNTIYF
d_call: NA; clone_size: medium-sized; j_call: TRBJ1-2; v_call: TRBV7-9; cdr3_nt: TGTGCCAGCAGCTCTCGCAGGGCCGCCTCTAACTATGGCTACACCTTC; cdr3_aa: CASSSRRAASNYGYTF
d_call: NA; clone_size: many; j_call: TRBJ2-5; v_call: TRBV7-9; cdr3_nt: TGTGCCAGCAGCCGGGGACGTGAGGAGACCCAGTACTTC; cdr3_aa: CASSRGREETQYF
d_call: TRBD1; clone_size: medium-sized; j_call: TRBJ1-1; v_call: TRBV20-1; cdr3_nt: TGCAGTGCTAGAGGACAGGGGGATGAAAACACTGAAGCTTTCTTT; cdr3_aa: CSARGQGDENTEAFF
d_call: NA; clone_size: NA; j_call: TRBJ2-3; v_call: TRBV10-3; cdr3_nt: TGTGCCATAGGGGGACCGACCCGCACAGATACGCAGTATTTT; cdr3_aa: CAIGGPTRTDTQYF
d_call: TRBD2; clone_size: few; j_call: TRBJ2-1; v_call: TRBV20-1; cdr3_nt: TGCAGTGCTCTAGGGACTAGCGGGACCAATGAGCAGTTCTTC; cdr3_aa: CSALGTSGTNEQFF
d_call: TRBD2; clone_size: NA; j_call: TRBJ2-7; v_call: TRBV7-6; cdr3_nt: TGTGCCAGCAGCCCAGCCGGGACTAGCGGAGACAGCTCCTACGAGCAGTACTTC; cdr3_aa: CASSPAGTSGDSSYEQYF